A selection of T cell receptor beta chains follows, all from one sample in a study of Tregs in tolerant kidney transplant recipients. The protocol was immunoSEQ multiplex PCR, while the TCRdb copy is restricted to in-frame clones and leaves out a portion. Among 40,000 to 50,000 clones listed, approximately 90% were seen once. Sequenced here: CD8+ T cells from blood (PBMCs), sampled 12 months after the transplant. These receptors all stem from a human patient who received a combined kidney and bone marrow transplant. Some T cells may be supplied by the graft donor. Each CDR3 is given with its conserved first and last residue. D genes are given only for firm matches. For some rows the clone size is stated as once, few or many, or as a class when expanded; others skip it.

NA	few	TRBV5-8	TRBJ1-1	CASSLDWRMNTEAFF	TGTGCCAGCAGCTTGGATTGGCGGATGAACACTGAAGCTTTCTTT
TRBD2	NA	TRBV6-6	TRBJ2-5	CASSSGTSQETQYF	TGTGCCAGCAGTTCCGGGACTAGCCAAGAGACCCAGTACTTC
TRBD1	once	TRBV5-4	TRBJ1-2	CASSHGDSNYGYTF	TGTGCCAGCAGCCACGGGGACAGCAACTATGGCTACACCTTC
NA	NA	TRBV18	TRBJ1-2	CASSTDNYGYTF	TGTGCCAGCTCAACAGATAACTATGGCTACACCTTC
TRBD1	NA	TRBV7-9	TRBJ1-1	CASTQTGGDTEAFF	TGTGCCAGCACCCAGACAGGGGGGGACACTGAAGCTTTCTTT
NA	once	TRBV9	TRBJ2-1	CASSVGGQTSEQFF	TGTGCCAGCAGCGTAGGTGGACAGACCTCTGAGCAGTTCTTC
NA	once	TRBV13	TRBJ2-3	CASSLGTSGPIGTQYF	TGTGCCAGCAGCCTCGGGACATCGGGCCCCATTGGTACGCAGTATTTT
NA	NA	TRBV21-1	TRBJ1-2	CASSKDQGDGYTF	TGTGCCAGCAGCAAAGACCAGGGTGACGGCTACACCTTC
NA	NA	TRBV5-4	TRBJ2-7	CASSFRGYYEQYF	TGTGCCAGCAGCTTTCGGGGGTACTACGAGCAGTACTTC
NA	NA	TRBV10-2	TRBJ2-1	CASSGDSYNEQFF	TGCGCCAGCTCCGGGGACTCCTACAATGAGCAGTTCTTC
NA	NA	TRBV7-2	TRBJ2-7	CASSLLLGADEQYF	TGTGCCAGCAGCTTATTACTGGGGGCCGACGAGCAGTACTTC
TRBD1	NA	TRBV14	TRBJ2-1	CASSQSRGQAKYNEQFF	TGTGCCAGCAGCCAAAGTAGGGGACAGGCCAAATACAATGAGCAGTTCTTC
NA	NA	TRBV5-5	TRBJ1-2	CASSLVAGFYGYTF	TGTGCCAGCAGCTTGGTTGCCGGTTTCTATGGCTACACCTTC
NA	NA	TRBV13	TRBJ1-1	CASSLQGRWAFF	TGTGCCAGCAGCCTGCAGGGGAGATGGGCTTTCTTT